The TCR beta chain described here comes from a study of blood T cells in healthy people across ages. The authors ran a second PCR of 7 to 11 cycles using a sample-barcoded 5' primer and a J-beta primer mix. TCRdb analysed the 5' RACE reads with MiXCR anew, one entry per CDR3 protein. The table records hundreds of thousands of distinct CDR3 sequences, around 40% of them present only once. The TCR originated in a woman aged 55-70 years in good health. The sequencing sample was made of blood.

The DNA of the CDR3 is TGTGCCAGCAGTTCTCGGGAAGGTAGCACAGATACGCAGTATTTT. Translation: CASSSREGSTDTQYF. This chain uses TRBV6-2 or TRBV6-3 with TRBJ2-3; the D gene is possibly TRBD2 (5 bases). Germline V CDR1 and CDR2: MNHEY, SVGEGT. The CDR3 is 15 residues long. The ends were cut back, 4 bases at V and 0 bases at J, with 11 bases in the middle.